These T cell receptor beta chains were read from a single sample in a study of shared clonotypes between healthy human individuals. Assay used: immunoSEQ multiplex PCR; TCRdb lists only in-frame clones, some missing. The sample contains roughly 2,000,000 clones, 93% of which appear only once. The sequencing input was naive CD8+ T cells from PBMCs. These receptors were collected from a man aged 18 to 29 in good health. Some clones in this sample may be carry-over from other donors' samples. Each CDR3 is given with its conserved first and last residue. The D gene is left open where the match is weak. Size is stated for part of the rows, as once, few or many counts, or as a class when the clone is expanded.

cdr3_aa: CASSSYATSGRSDTQYF
cdr3_nt: TGTGCCAGCAGCTCATACGCGACTAGCGGGAGATCGGATACGCAGTATTTT
j_call: TRBJ2-3
v_call: TRBV13
clone_size: .
d_call: TRBD2

cdr3_aa: CASSRTGFDQPQHF
cdr3_nt: TGCGCCAGCAGCAGGACAGGGTTCGATCAGCCCCAGCATTTT
j_call: TRBJ1-5
v_call: TRBV4-1
clone_size: .
d_call: TRBD1

cdr3_aa: CASSPYGGRTDTQYF
cdr3_nt: TGCGCCAGCAGCCCTTACGGGGGGCGGACAGATACGCAGTATTTT
j_call: TRBJ2-3
v_call: TRBV4-1
clone_size: .
d_call: .

cdr3_aa: CASSSGQGAREQYF
cdr3_nt: TGTGCCAGCAGCTCTGGACAGGGGGCGCGAGAGCAGTACTTC
j_call: TRBJ2-7
v_call: TRBV7-9
clone_size: .
d_call: TRBD1

cdr3_aa: CASSSGTVEQYF
cdr3_nt: TGTGCCAGCAGCTCCGGGACGGTTGAGCAGTACTTC
j_call: TRBJ2-7
v_call: TRBV7-6
clone_size: .
d_call: .

cdr3_aa: CASSVGRDVHF
cdr3_nt: TGTGCCAGCAGCGTAGGTAGGGACGTTCATTTT
j_call: TRBJ1-3
v_call: TRBV9
clone_size: few
d_call: .

cdr3_aa: CASSLLVGGQGHGYTF
cdr3_nt: TGTGCCAGCAGCCTATTAGTCGGTGGACAGGGGCATGGCTACACCTTC
j_call: TRBJ1-2
v_call: TRBV5-6
clone_size: .
d_call: TRBD1

cdr3_aa: CASSLQTPSKGSYEQYF
cdr3_nt: TGTGCCAGCAGCTTACAAACCCCTAGCAAGGGATCCTACGAGCAGTACTTC
j_call: TRBJ2-7
v_call: TRBV13
clone_size: .
d_call: .

cdr3_aa: CASSTSPLRGFNQPQHF
cdr3_nt: TGTGCCAGTAGTACCTCCCCTCTCCGGGGGTTCAATCAGCCCCAGCATTTT
j_call: TRBJ1-5
v_call: TRBV19
clone_size: .
d_call: .

cdr3_aa: CASSQDLREWDEQYF
cdr3_nt: TGTGCCAGCAGCCAAGATCTCAGGGAATGGGACGAGCAGTACTTC
j_call: TRBJ2-7
v_call: TRBV4-2
clone_size: .
d_call: .

cdr3_aa: CAISESPSLAGELFF
cdr3_nt: TGTGCCATCAGTGAGTCGCCTAGCCTGGCCGGGGAGCTGTTTTTT
j_call: TRBJ2-2
v_call: TRBV10-3
clone_size: .
d_call: .

cdr3_aa: CASSWTGTGDQEQYF
cdr3_nt: TGCGCCAGCAGTTGGACCGGGACAGGGGATCAAGAGCAGTACTTC
j_call: TRBJ2-5
v_call: TRBV4-1
clone_size: .
d_call: TRBD1

cdr3_aa: CASSKFKTGYAYGYTF
cdr3_nt: TGTGCCAGCAGCAAATTTAAAACAGGGTATGCCTATGGCTACACCTTC
j_call: TRBJ1-2
v_call: TRBV9
clone_size: .
d_call: .

cdr3_aa: CASRADRRTTEAFF
cdr3_nt: TGTGCCAGCAGAGCCGACAGAAGAACAACTGAAGCTTTCTTT
j_call: TRBJ1-1
v_call: TRBV2
clone_size: .
d_call: .

cdr3_aa: CASSPRLGYSYNEQFF
cdr3_nt: TGTGCCAGCAGTCCGAGACTAGGTTACTCCTACAATGAGCAGTTCTTC
j_call: TRBJ2-1
v_call: TRBV28
clone_size: .
d_call: .

cdr3_aa: CASHGGRSMSSTDTQYF
cdr3_nt: TGTGCCAGCCATGGGGGCCGAAGTATGAGTAGCACAGATACGCAGTATTTT
j_call: TRBJ2-3
v_call: TRBV7-9
clone_size: .
d_call: .

cdr3_aa: CASSIAPSVEQYF
cdr3_nt: TGTGCCAGCAGCATAGCACCATCGGTCGAGCAGTACTTC
j_call: TRBJ2-7
v_call: TRBV7-9
clone_size: .
d_call: .

cdr3_aa: CASRWLDGYNEQFF
cdr3_nt: TGTGCCAGCAGGTGGCTCGACGGTTACAATGAGCAGTTCTTC
j_call: TRBJ2-1
v_call: TRBV7-8
clone_size: .
d_call: .

cdr3_aa: CASSAQGAKETQYF
cdr3_nt: TGTGCCAGCAGCGCCCAGGGGGCAAAAGAGACCCAGTACTTC
j_call: TRBJ2-5
v_call: TRBV7-9
clone_size: .
d_call: TRBD1

cdr3_aa: CASSVPDLGYEKLFF
cdr3_nt: TGTGCCAGCAGCGTTCCGGACCTAGGGTATGAAAAACTGTTTTTT
j_call: TRBJ1-4
v_call: TRBV7-9
clone_size: .
d_call: .

cdr3_aa: CASSGSSYEQYF
cdr3_nt: TGTGCCAGTTCCGGTAGCTCCTACGAGCAGTACTTC
j_call: TRBJ2-7
v_call: TRBV27
clone_size: .
d_call: .

cdr3_aa: CASSPGTSGRAVDEQFF
cdr3_nt: TGTGCCAGCAGCCCCGGGACTAGCGGGAGGGCCGTCGATGAGCAGTTCTTC
j_call: TRBJ2-1
v_call: TRBV5-4
clone_size: .
d_call: TRBD2

cdr3_aa: CASSYSGGGGPYGYTF
cdr3_nt: TGTGCCAGCAGTTACTCTGGGGGCGGTGGTCCCTATGGCTACACCTTC
j_call: TRBJ1-2
v_call: TRBV6-5
clone_size: .
d_call: .

cdr3_aa: CSVVAGGYEQYF
cdr3_nt: TGCAGCGTGGTAGCGGGAGGCTACGAGCAGTACTTC
j_call: TRBJ2-7
v_call: TRBV29-1
clone_size: .
d_call: TRBD2

cdr3_aa: CASSLAQDTNTEAFF
cdr3_nt: TGTGCCAGCAGCTTAGCCCAGGACACGAACACTGAAGCTTTCTTT
j_call: TRBJ1-1
v_call: TRBV7-9
clone_size: .
d_call: .

cdr3_aa: CASSLSAGGPGDTQYF
cdr3_nt: TGTGCCAGCAGCTTATCGGCGGGAGGGCCCGGAGATACGCAGTATTTT
j_call: TRBJ2-3
v_call: TRBV7-8
clone_size: .
d_call: TRBD2

cdr3_aa: CASVAGQIYEQYF
cdr3_nt: TGTGCCAGCGTCGCGGGACAGATCTACGAGCAGTACTTC
j_call: TRBJ2-7
v_call: TRBV28
clone_size: .
d_call: .

cdr3_aa: CSVVGGEQFF
cdr3_nt: TGCAGCGTTGTTGGGGGCGAGCAGTTCTTC
j_call: TRBJ2-1
v_call: TRBV29-1
clone_size: .
d_call: .

cdr3_aa: CASSYAGAYNEQFF
cdr3_nt: TGTGCCAGCAGTTACGCGGGAGCCTACAATGAGCAGTTCTTC
j_call: TRBJ2-1
v_call: TRBV6-5
clone_size: .
d_call: TRBD2

cdr3_aa: CASSTLGLIHPETQYF
cdr3_nt: TGTGCCAGCAGTACACTGGGACTGATCCATCCAGAGACCCAGTACTTC
j_call: TRBJ2-5
v_call: TRBV28
clone_size: .
d_call: .

cdr3_aa: CASRNSGRFYNEQFF
cdr3_nt: TGTGCCAGCAGAAATAGCGGGAGATTCTACAATGAGCAGTTCTTC
j_call: TRBJ2-1
v_call: TRBV27
clone_size: .
d_call: TRBD2

cdr3_aa: CASSLVYGPEETQYF
cdr3_nt: TGTGCCAGCAGCTTAGTTTACGGCCCTGAGGAGACCCAGTACTTC
j_call: TRBJ2-5
v_call: TRBV11-2
clone_size: .
d_call: .

cdr3_aa: CASGGGVVSTEEQYF
cdr3_nt: TGTGCCAGCGGGGGGGGTGTGGTTAGCACCGAGGAGCAGTACTTC
j_call: TRBJ2-7
v_call: TRBV2
clone_size: once
d_call: TRBD2

cdr3_aa: CASSGTGLPNYGYTF
cdr3_nt: TGTGCCAGCAGTGGGACAGGGCTACCTAACTATGGCTACACCTTC
j_call: TRBJ1-2
v_call: TRBV27
clone_size: .
d_call: TRBD1

cdr3_aa: CASSVERGPGELFF
cdr3_nt: TGTGCCAGCAGCGTAGAGAGGGGCCCCGGGGAGCTGTTTTTT
j_call: TRBJ2-2
v_call: TRBV9
clone_size: .
d_call: .

cdr3_aa: CRGGLWNEQFF
cdr3_nt: TGCAGAGGTGGCCTGTGGAATGAGCAGTTCTTC
j_call: TRBJ2-1
v_call: TRBV20-1
clone_size: .
d_call: .

cdr3_aa: CSVEEPGQGLFF
cdr3_nt: TGCAGCGTTGAGGAGCCGGGACAGGGACTGTTCTTC
j_call: TRBJ2-1
v_call: TRBV29-1
clone_size: .
d_call: TRBD1

cdr3_aa: CASSGTGVIGTEAFF
cdr3_nt: TGCGCCAGCAGCGGGACAGGGGTGATCGGCACTGAAGCTTTCTTT
j_call: TRBJ1-1
v_call: TRBV5-1
clone_size: .
d_call: TRBD1

cdr3_aa: CASSLFAGGRSYEQYF
cdr3_nt: TGTGCCAGCAGTTTATTTGCGGGAGGCCGCTCCTACGAGCAGTACTTC
j_call: TRBJ2-7
v_call: TRBV27
clone_size: .
d_call: TRBD2

cdr3_aa: CASSLDGEETQYF
cdr3_nt: TGTGCCAGCAGCTTAGACGGAGAAGAGACCCAGTACTTC
j_call: TRBJ2-5
v_call: TRBV11-1
clone_size: once
d_call: .

cdr3_aa: CASSLARLAGVGANVLTF
cdr3_nt: TGTGCCAGCAGCTTAGCGAGGCTAGCGGGAGTCGGGGCCAACGTCCTGACTTTC
j_call: TRBJ2-6
v_call: TRBV7-8
clone_size: .
d_call: TRBD2

cdr3_aa: CASSLLGVAGLSNQPQHF
cdr3_nt: TGTGCCAGCAGTTTATTAGGTGTGGCGGGGCTTAGCAATCAGCCCCAGCATTTT
j_call: TRBJ1-5
v_call: TRBV27
clone_size: .
d_call: .

cdr3_aa: CASSFDLRGGYTF
cdr3_nt: TGTGCCAGCAGCTTTGATCTCCGGGGTGGCTACACCTTC
j_call: TRBJ1-2
v_call: TRBV7-2
clone_size: .
d_call: .

cdr3_aa: CASSLGGSGGELFF
cdr3_nt: TGTGCCAGCAGCCTAGGGGGTTCCGGCGGGGAGCTGTTTTTT
j_call: TRBJ2-2
v_call: TRBV7-2
clone_size: .
d_call: .

cdr3_aa: CASSYTNTGELFF
cdr3_nt: TGTGCCAGCAGTTACACGAACACCGGGGAGCTGTTTTTT
j_call: TRBJ2-2
v_call: TRBV7-9
clone_size: once
d_call: .

cdr3_aa: CASKAGRSSGYGYTF
cdr3_nt: TGTGCCAGCAAAGCGGGACGCTCGAGTGGCTATGGCTACACCTTC
j_call: TRBJ1-2
v_call: TRBV27
clone_size: .
d_call: .